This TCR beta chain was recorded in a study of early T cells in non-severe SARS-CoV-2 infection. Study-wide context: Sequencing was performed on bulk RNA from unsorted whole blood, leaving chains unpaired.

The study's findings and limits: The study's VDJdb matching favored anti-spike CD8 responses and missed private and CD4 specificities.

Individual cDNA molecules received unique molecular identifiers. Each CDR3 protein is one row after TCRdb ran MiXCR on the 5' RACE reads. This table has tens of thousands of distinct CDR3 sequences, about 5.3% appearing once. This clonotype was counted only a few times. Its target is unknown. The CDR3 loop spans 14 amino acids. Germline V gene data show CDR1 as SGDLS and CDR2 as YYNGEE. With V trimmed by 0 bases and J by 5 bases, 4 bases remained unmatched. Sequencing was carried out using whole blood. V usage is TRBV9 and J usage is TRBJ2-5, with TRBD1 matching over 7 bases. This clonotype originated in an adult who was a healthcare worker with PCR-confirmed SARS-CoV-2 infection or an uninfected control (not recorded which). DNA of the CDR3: TGTGCCAGCAGCGTAGCTTACAGGGGTGAGACCCAGTACTTC. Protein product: CASSVAYRGETQYF.